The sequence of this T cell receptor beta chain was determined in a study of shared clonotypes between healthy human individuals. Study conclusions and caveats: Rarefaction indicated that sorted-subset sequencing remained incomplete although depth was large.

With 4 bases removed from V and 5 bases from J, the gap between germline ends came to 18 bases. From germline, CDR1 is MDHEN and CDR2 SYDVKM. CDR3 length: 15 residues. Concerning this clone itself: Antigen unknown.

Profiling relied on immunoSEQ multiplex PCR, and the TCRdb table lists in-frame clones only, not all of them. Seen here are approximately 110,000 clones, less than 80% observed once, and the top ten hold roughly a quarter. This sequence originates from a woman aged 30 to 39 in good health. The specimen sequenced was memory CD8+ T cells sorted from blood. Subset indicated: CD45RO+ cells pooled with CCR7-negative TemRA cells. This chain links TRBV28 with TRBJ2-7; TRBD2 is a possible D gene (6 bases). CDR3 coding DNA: TGTGCCAGCAGTTCCTCCCGTGAGGGCGGGGACGAGCAGTACTTC. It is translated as CASSSSREGGDEQYF. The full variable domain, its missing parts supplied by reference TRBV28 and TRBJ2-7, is DVKVTQSSRYLVKRTGEKVFLECVQDMDHENMFWYRQDPGLGLRLIYFSYDVKMKEKGDIPEGYSVSREKKERFSLILESASTNQTSMYLCASSSSREGGDEQYFGPGTRLTVT.